The 9 T cell receptor beta chains below come from one sample, sequenced in a study of shared clonotypes between healthy human individuals. The assay was immunoSEQ multiplex PCR, and TCRdb's table has in-frame clones only and misses some. The repertoire has around 440,000 clones, approximately 71% of them found once; the top ten carry around 11%. The sequenced sample was PBMCs. These receptors were taken from a woman aged 35 to 49 in good health. Some clones in this sample may be carry-over from other donors' samples.

This clone was observed a handful of times. This chain connects TRBV11-2 to TRBJ1-2; 9 bases map to TRBD1. Germline CDR1 SGHAT, CDR2 FQNNGV. J lost 8 bases, V lost 2 bases, and 15 bases had no gene match. There are 17 residues in the CDR3. CDR3 amino acids: CASSLPGTGPIRRGYTF. The DNA of the CDR3 is TGTGCCAGCAGCTTACCGGGGACAGGGCCTATTAGGAGAGGCTACACCTTC.

This clone has ten or more counts. Other DNA sequences within the sample encode an identical CDR3. This chain uses TRBV10-2 with TRBJ1-2; possibly TRBD1 for D (5 bases). Germline lookup yields CDR1 WSHSY and CDR2 SAAADI. The CDR3 has 16 amino acids. V shed 3 bases and J shed 0 bases, with 14 bases lying between them. CDR3 protein: CASSEGTDRSNYGYTF. CDR3 sequence (DNA): TGCGCCAGCAGTGAAGGGACTGACCGTTCTAACTATGGCTACACCTTC.

This clone was seen a few times. The CDR3 region has the DNA TGTGCCAGCAGCGGCCAGGACAGAAGCACAGATACGCAGTATTTT. Encoded protein: CASSGQDRSTDTQYF. V usage is TRBV7-9 and J usage is TRBJ2-3, with D tentatively TRBD1 (6 bases). Trimming stripped 5 bases from V and 0 bases from J, with 12 bases between. CDR3 length equals 15 residues. CDR1 SEHNR and CDR2 FQNEAQ come from the germline V gene (reference sequence).

The V gene is TRBV7-2, the J gene TRBJ1-5, with unresolved D. Germline V gives CDR1 SGHTA, CDR2 FQGNSA. Trimming cost V 1 base and J 6 bases, with 13 bases left between them. The CDR3 loop spans 15 amino acids. CDR3 in amino acids: CASSLGSISGQPQHF. The CDR3 nucleotides are TGTGCCAGCAGCTTAGGCTCCATCTCAGGTCAGCCCCAGCATTTT.

A single count supports this clone. The rearrangement uses TRBV9 and TRBJ2-3; 8 bases are a match to TRBD2. The CDR3 is made up of 16 amino acids. The germline V gene encodes CDR1 SGDLS and CDR2 YYNGEE. Losses at the gene ends were 1 base for V and 2 bases for J; bases not matched to a gene: 6. The CDR3 protein is CASSVQGSGITDTQYF. CDR3 bases: TGTGCCAGCAGCGTACAGGGTAGCGGGATCACAGATACGCAGTATTTT.

The genes are TRBV4-1 and TRBJ1-1; the D gene is possibly TRBD1 (5 bases). With 1 base removed from V and 3 bases from J, the gap between germline ends came to 12 bases. Germline V gene lookup returns CDR1 MGHRA and CDR2 YSYEKL. This CDR3 region has 15 residues. The CDR3 loop is CASSQAGTRDTEAFF. In nucleotides, the CDR3 is TGCGCCAGCAGCCAAGCCGGGACGCGGGACACTGAAGCTTTCTTT.

This clone has only a few counts. The chain uses TRBV5-1 and TRBJ2-7; 7 nucleotides match TRBD2. Germline values: CDR1 SGHRS, CDR2 YFSETQ. This CDR3 contains 14 residues. Trimming removed 4 bases from V and 0 bases from J; junction bases left unmatched: 4. CDR3: CASSDERGSYEQYF. CDR3 DNA sequence: TGCGCCAGCAGCGACGAGCGGGGCTCCTACGAGCAGTACTTC.

The chain's CDR3 is CASSGGREAEAFF. CDR3 DNA sequence: TGTGCCAGCAGCGGTGGCAGGGAGGCTGAAGCTTTCTTT. The V and J genes are TRBV7-2 and TRBJ1-1, with D perhaps TRBD1 (5 bases). This CDR3 is built from 13 residues. Trimming cost V 5 bases and J 6 bases, with 13 bases left between them. Germline CDR1 is SGHTA and CDR2 is FQGNSA.

This chain joins TRBV10-3 and TRBJ2-1, with 13 bases aligning to TRBD2. J gave up 0 bases and V 4 bases, and 6 bases lay outside the gene matches. CDR1 and CDR2 from the germline V gene are ENHRY and SYGVKD. This CDR3 is 18 amino acids long. CDR3 nucleotides: TGTGCCATCAGTGGGCCCGGGACTAGCGGGAACTCCTACAATGAGCAGTTCTTC. It translates to CAISGPGTSGNSYNEQFF.